This is a list of T cell receptor beta chains from one sample in a study of regulatory T cells in long-lasting Graves disease. TCRdb analysed the multiplex PCR reads with MiXCR anew, one entry per CDR3 protein. The table includes hundreds of thousands of distinct CDR3 sequences, 16% detected once. In addition, the sample was reused for a study of T cells in Graves' hyperthyroidism and ophthalmopathy.

Sequences were derived from peripheral blood mononuclear cells (PBMCs), sampled at new diagnosis, from a patient treated with antithyroid drugs. Receptors originate from a man in his forties or fifties with Graves disease. Each CDR3 is given with its conserved first and last residue. Each record gives: CDR3 protein, V gene, D gene, clone size. D genes are given only for firm matches. Size values are once, few and many counts, or a class for expanded clones, and some rows have none.

CASSLVTGADQPQHF | TRBV11-2 | TRBD1 | many
CASSLGQVAKNIQYF | TRBV5-8 | - | -
CSASASRLDRVSNQPQHF | TRBV20-1 | TRBD1 | many
CASSRQGVNEQFF | TRBV5-1 | TRBD1 | many
CASSPFGGALNTEAFF | TRBV18 | - | -
CSARALGAISGNTIYF | TRBV20-1 | - | many
CASSPPVSRLSGELFF | TRBV18 | - | many
CASSLPPVQGAYEQYF | TRBV27 | TRBD1 | many
CASNGLAGNTGELFF | TRBV6-2/TRBV6-3 | TRBD2 | few
CASSGATPLKLFF | TRBV7-9 | - | few
CASSLVPGLASETQYF | TRBV7-9 | TRBD2 | -
CASSPSGGYGETQYF | TRBV6-1 | TRBD2 | many
CAWSGGGKLFF | TRBV30 | - | many
CAWADTGDQPQHF | TRBV30 | TRBD1 | many
CSVKSGWQGTDTQYF | TRBV29-1 | - | -
CSAPRGSYEQYF | TRBV20-1 | - | many
CASSRIGVTGELFF | TRBV11-2 | - | many
CASSWGRNTEAFF | TRBV7-3 | - | many
CASSGYRINQPQHF | TRBV12-3/TRBV12-4 | - | -
CASSEQGYEQYF | TRBV2 | - | many